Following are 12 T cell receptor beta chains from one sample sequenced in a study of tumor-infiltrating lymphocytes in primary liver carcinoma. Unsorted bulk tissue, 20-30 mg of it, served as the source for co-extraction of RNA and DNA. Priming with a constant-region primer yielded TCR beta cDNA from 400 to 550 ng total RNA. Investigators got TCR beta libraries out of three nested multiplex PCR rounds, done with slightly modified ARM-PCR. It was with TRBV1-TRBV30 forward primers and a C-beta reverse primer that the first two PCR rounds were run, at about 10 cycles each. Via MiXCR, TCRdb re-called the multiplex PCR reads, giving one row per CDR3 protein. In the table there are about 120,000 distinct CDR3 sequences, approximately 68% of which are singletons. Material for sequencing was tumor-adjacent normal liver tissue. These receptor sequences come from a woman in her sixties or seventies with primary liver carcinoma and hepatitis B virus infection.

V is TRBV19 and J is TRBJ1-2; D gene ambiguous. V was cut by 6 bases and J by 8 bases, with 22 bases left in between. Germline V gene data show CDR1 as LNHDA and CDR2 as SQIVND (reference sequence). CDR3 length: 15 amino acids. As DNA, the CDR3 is TGTGCCAGTAGCCGCTCAGCGACTGCCAACTTCGGCTACACCTTC. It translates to CASSRSATANFGYTF.

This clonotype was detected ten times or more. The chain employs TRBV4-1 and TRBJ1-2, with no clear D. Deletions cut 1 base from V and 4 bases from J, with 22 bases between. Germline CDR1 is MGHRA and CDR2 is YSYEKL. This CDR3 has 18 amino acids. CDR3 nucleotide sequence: TGCGCCAGCAGCCAAGGCGGGGTCAGCCACCTCAGACCCTATGGCTACACCTTC. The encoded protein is CASSQGGVSHLRPYGYTF.

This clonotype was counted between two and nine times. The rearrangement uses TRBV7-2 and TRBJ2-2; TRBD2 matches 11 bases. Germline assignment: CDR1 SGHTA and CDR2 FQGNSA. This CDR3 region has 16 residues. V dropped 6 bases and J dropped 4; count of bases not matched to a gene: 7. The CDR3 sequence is CASRHGTSGLTGELFF. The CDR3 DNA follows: TGTGCCAGCAGACACGGGACTAGCGGACTCACCGGGGAGCTGTTTTTT.

This chain's CDR3 is CASSRTQPANEQFF. The CDR3 nucleotides are TGTGCCAGCAGTCGGACCCAGCCCGCCAATGAGCAGTTCTTC. The V and J genes are TRBV6-5 and TRBJ2-1, with D unresolved. CDR1 and CDR2 from the germline V gene are MNHEY and SVGAGI. The CDR3 spans 14 residues. Trimming shortened V by 5 bases and J by 6 bases, and 14 bases separated the two germline ends.

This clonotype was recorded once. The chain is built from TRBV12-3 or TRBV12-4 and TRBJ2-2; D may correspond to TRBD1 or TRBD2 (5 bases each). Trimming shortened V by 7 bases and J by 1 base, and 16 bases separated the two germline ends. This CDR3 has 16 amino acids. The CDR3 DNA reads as TGTGCCAGCACGAAAGGGGACGGACAGAACACCGGGGAGCTGTTTTTT. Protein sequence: CASTKGDGQNTGELFF.

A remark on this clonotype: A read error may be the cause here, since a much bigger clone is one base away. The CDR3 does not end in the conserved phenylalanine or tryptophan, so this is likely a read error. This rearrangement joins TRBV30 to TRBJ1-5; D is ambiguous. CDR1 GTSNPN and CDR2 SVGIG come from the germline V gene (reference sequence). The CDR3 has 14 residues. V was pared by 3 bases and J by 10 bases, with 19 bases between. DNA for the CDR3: TGTGCCTGGAGCAAAACCGTGGCGGCGGATCCCCAGCATTGT. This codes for CAWSKTVAADPQHC.

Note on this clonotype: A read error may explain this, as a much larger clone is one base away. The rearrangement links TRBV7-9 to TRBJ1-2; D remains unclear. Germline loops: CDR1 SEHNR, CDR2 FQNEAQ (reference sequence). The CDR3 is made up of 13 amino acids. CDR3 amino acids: CASSFGSRYGFTF. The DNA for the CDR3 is TGTGCCAGCAGCTTCGGCTCCCGGTATGGCTTCACCTTC.

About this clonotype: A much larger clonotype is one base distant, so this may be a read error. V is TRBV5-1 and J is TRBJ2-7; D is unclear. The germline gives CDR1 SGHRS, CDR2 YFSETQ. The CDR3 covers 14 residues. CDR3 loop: CASSLERVVYERYF. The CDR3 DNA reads TGCGCCAGCAGCTTGGAACGAGTGGTCTACGAGCGGTACTTC. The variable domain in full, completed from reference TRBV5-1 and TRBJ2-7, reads KAGVTQTPRYLIKTRGQQVTLSCSPISGHRSVSWYQQTPGQGLQFLFEYFSETQRNKGNFPGRFSGRQFSNSRSEMNVSTLELGDSALYLCASSLERVVYERYFGPGTRLTVT.

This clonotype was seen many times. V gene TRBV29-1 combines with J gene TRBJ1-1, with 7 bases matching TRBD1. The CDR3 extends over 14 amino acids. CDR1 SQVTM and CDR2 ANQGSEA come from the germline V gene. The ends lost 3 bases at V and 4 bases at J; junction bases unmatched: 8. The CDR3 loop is CSVDLGGGSTEAFF. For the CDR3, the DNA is TGCAGCGTTGATCTAGGGGGCGGGAGCACTGAAGCTTTCTTT.

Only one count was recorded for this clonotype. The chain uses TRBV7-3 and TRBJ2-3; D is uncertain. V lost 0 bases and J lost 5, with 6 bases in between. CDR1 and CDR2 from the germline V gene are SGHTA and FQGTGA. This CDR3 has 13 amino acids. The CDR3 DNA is TGTGCCAGCAGCTTAACCTTAGGAGATACGCAGTATTTT. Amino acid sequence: CASSLTLGDTQYF.

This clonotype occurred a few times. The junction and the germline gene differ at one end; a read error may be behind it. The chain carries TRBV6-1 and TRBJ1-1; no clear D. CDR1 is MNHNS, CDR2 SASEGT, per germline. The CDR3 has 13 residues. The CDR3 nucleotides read TGTGCCAGCAGTTCTTACAGAGACACTGAAGCCTCCTTT. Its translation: CASSSYRDTEASF.

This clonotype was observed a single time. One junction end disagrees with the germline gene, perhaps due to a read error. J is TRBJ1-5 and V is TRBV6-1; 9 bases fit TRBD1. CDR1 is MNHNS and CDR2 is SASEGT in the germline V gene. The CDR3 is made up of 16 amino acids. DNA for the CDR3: TGTGCCAGCACACAGGGACAGGGAGACGCCAATCAACCCCAGCATTTT. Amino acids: CASTQGQGDANQPQHF.